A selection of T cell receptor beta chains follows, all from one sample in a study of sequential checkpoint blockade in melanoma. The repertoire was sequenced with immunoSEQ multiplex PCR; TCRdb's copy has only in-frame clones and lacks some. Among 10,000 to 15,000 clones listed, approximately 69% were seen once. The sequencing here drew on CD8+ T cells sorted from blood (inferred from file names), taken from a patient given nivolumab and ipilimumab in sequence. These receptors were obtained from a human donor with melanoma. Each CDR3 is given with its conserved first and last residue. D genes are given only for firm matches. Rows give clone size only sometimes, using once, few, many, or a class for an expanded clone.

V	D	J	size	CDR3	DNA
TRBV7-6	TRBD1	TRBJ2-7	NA	CASSDRGQGEQYF	TGTGCCAGCTCGGACAGGGGCCAGGGCGAGCAGTACTTC
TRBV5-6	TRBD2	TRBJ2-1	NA	CASSSGRGGKEQFF	TGTGCCAGCAGCTCCGGGCGGGGGGGCAAGGAGCAGTTCTTC
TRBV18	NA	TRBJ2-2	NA	CASSPVRWNTGEPFF	TGTGCCAGCTCACCAGTTCGCTGGAACACCGGGGAGCCGTTTTTT
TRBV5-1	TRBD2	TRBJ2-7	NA	CASSWGGSNEQYF	TGCGCCAGCAGCTGGGGGGGGTCCAACGAGCAGTACTTC
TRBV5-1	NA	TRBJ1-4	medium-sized	CASSWLGQFNEKLFF	TGCGCCAGCAGCTGGCTCGGACAGTTTAATGAAAAACTGTTTTTT
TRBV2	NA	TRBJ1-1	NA	CASSGHRRGNTEAFF	TGTGCCAGCAGTGGCCACAGGAGGGGGAACACTGAAGCTTTCTTT
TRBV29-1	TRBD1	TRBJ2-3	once	CSVDQGATDTQYF	TGCAGCGTTGATCAGGGGGCAACAGATACGCAGTATTTT
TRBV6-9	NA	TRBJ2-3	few	CASSLEQWSSTDTQYF	TGTGCCAGCAGCTTGGAACAGTGGTCTAGCACAGATACGCAGTATTTT
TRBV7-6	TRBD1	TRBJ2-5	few	CASSLQDRTGTEEETQYF	TGTGCCAGCAGCTTACAGGACCGAACCGGGACAGAGGAAGAGACCCAGTACTTC
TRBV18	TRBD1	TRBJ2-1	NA	CASSPGRDRAYNEQFF	TGTGCCAGCTCACCCGGTAGGGACAGGGCCTACAATGAGCAGTTCTTC
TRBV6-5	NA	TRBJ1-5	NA	CASSYWRGQPQHF	TGTGCCAGCAGTTACTGGCGGGGCCAGCCCCAGCATTTT
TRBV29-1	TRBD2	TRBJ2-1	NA	CSVDPGLAVLNEQFF	TGCAGCGTTGACCCGGGACTAGCGGTTCTAAATGAGCAGTTCTTC
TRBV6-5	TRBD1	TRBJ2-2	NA	CASSYSRQGRTGELFF	TGTGCCAGCAGTTACTCCCGACAGGGACGAACCGGGGAGCTGTTTTTT
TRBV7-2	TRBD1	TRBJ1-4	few	CASSFAGGGEKLFF	TGTGCCAGCAGCTTTGCAGGGGGCGGCGAAAAACTGTTTTTT
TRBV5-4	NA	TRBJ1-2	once	CASSTRVESYGYTF	TGTGCCAGCAGCACCAGGGTAGAGAGCTATGGCTACACCTTC
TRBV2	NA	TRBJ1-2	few	CASRTGIYGYTF	TGTGCCAGCAGAACAGGGATCTATGGCTACACCTTC